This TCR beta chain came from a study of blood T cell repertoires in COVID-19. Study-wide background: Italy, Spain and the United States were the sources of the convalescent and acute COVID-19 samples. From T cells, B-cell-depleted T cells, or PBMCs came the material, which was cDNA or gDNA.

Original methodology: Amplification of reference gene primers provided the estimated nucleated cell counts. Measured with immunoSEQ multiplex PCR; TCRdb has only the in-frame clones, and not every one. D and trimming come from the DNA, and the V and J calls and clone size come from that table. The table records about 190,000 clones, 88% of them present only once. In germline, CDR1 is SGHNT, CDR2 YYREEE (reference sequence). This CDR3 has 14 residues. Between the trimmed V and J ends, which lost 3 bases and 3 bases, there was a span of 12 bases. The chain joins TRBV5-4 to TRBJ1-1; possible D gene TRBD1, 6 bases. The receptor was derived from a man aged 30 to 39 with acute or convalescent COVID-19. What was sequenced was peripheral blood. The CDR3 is CASSSKTGYTEAFF. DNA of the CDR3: TGTGCCAGCAGCTCGAAGACAGGTTACACTGAAGCTTTCTTT.